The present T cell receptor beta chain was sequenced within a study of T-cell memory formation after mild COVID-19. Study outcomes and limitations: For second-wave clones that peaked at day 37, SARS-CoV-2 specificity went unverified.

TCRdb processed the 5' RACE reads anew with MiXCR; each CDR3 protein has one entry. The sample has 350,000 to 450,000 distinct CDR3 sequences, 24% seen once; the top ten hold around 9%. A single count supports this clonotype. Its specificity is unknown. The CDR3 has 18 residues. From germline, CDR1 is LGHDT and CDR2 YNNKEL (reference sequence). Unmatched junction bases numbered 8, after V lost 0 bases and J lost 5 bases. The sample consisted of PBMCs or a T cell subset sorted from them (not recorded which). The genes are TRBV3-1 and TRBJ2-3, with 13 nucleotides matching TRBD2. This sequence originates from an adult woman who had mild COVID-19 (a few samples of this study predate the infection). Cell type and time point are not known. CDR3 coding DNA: TGTGCCAGCAGCCAAGATCGAACTAGCGGGAGGGAGGAAGATACGCAGTATTTT. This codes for CASSQDRTSGREEDTQYF.